The 19 T cell receptor beta chains reported below all come from one sample, sequenced in a study of CD8 T cells in Susac syndrome. RNA in amounts of roughly 0.5 to 1 ug was reverse transcribed with random hexamers. MiXCR was run by TCRdb on the immunoSEQ multiplex PCR reads, yielding one entry per CDR3 protein. The sample has around 62,000 distinct CDR3 sequences; just over 90% are singletons. The source material was CD8+ T cells from PBMCs. The receptors were gathered from a human donor in good health.

This clonotype showed up just once. This chain links TRBV6-2 or TRBV6-3 with TRBJ1-5, with a tentative D call TRBD1 (5 bases). V was shortened by 2 bases and J by 4 bases, with 9 bases between the two germline ends. Germline CDR1 reads MNHEY; CDR2 reads SVGEGT. The length of the CDR3 is 14 residues. This chain's CDR3 is CASSYPGGNQPQHF. The CDR3 nucleotides are TGTGCCAGCAGTTACCCGGGGGGGAATCAGCCCCAGCATTTT.

The chain joins TRBV5-1 to TRBJ2-7; the match to TRBD1 covers 9 bases. From germline, CDR1 is SGHRS and CDR2 YFSETQ. V lost 2 bases and J lost 5; bases outside the gene matches: 5. CDR3 size: 14 residues. The CDR3 DNA follows: TGCGCCAGCAGCTTCGGGACAGGGACCGACGAGCAGTACTTC. Translated, it gives CASSFGTGTDEQYF.

This sequence joins TRBV28 and TRBJ1-1, with no clear D. Trimming pared 5 bases from V and 4 bases from J, leaving 8 bases between. There are 12 residues in the CDR3. Germline V gene lookup returns CDR1 MDHEN and CDR2 SYDVKM. CDR3 in amino acids: CASSRDLTEAFF. CDR3 nucleotides: TGTGCCAGCAGTCGGGATCTCACTGAAGCTTTCTTT. Drawing the rest from reference TRBV28 and TRBJ1-1, the complete variable domain is DVKVTQSSRYLVKRTGEKVFLECVQDMDHENMFWYRQDPGLGLRLIYFSYDVKMKEKGDIPEGYSVSREKKERFSLILESASTNQTSMYLCASSRDLTEAFFGQGTRLTVV.

This sequence joins TRBV6-6 and TRBJ2-3; the match to TRBD2 covers 9 bases. Trimming cost V 7 bases and J 6 bases; bases outside gene matches: 2. The CDR3 has 12 amino acids. The germline gives CDR1 MNHNY, CDR2 SVGAGI (reference sequence). CDR3 amino acids: CASNAGGDTQYF. CDR3 nucleotides: TGTGCCAGCAACGCGGGGGGGGATACGCAGTATTTT.

The genes are TRBV13 and TRBJ1-1; D is ambiguous. The CDR3 runs 13 residues. Germline V gene lookup returns CDR1 PRHDT and CDR2 FYEKMQ (reference sequence). Deletions cut 4 bases from V and 5 bases from J, with 11 bases between. The CDR3 nucleotides are TGTGCCAGCAGCTCTGAAGAAGGGACTGAAGCTTTCTTT. As protein: CASSSEEGTEAFF.

This clonotype was seen just once. This chain joins TRBV29-1 and TRBJ1-2; perhaps TRBD1 as D (6 bases). CDR1 and CDR2 (germline): SQVTM, ANQGSEA. The CDR3 contains 12 residues. Trimming left V 4 bases short and J 5 bases short, with 11 bases between. The CDR3 sequence is CSVATGRYGYTF. CDR3 DNA sequence: TGCAGCGTTGCGACAGGCCGATATGGCTACACCTTC. Full variable domain (remainder filled in from reference TRBV29-1 and TRBJ1-2): SAVISQKPSRDICQRGTSLTIQCQVDSQVTMMFWYRQQPGQSLTLIATANQGSEATYESGFVIDKFPISRPNLTFSTLTVSNMSPEDSSIYLCSVATGRYGYTFGSGTRLTVV.

The rearrangement uses TRBV7-9 and TRBJ2-6; D unclear. V lost 1 base to trimming and J lost 1 base, with 8 bases between them. The germline V gene encodes CDR1 SEHNR and CDR2 FQNEAQ (reference sequence). The CDR3 length is 16 residues. For the CDR3, the DNA is TGTGCCAGCAGCTTAGGGGGTACGTCTGGGGCCAACGTCCTGACTTTC. Translating gives CASSLGGTSGANVLTF.

V usage is TRBV5-6 and J usage is TRBJ2-7; maybe TRBD2 (6 bases). CDR3 length: 14 residues. The V end lost 4 bases, the J end lost 4 bases, and 15 bases lay between the germline ends. From germline, CDR1 is SGHDT and CDR2 YYEEEE. The CDR3 loop is CASSAGLQPYEQYF. CDR3 coding DNA: TGTGCCAGCAGCGCGGGACTTCAACCATACGAGCAGTACTTC. The full variable domain, in which reference TRBV5-6 and TRBJ2-7 provide the parts outside the CDR3, is DAGVTQSPTHLIKTRGQQVTLRCSPKSGHDTVSWYQQALGQGPQFIFQYYEEEERQRGNFPDRFSGHQFPNYSSELNVNALLLGDSALYLCASSAGLQPYEQYFGPGTRLTVT.

The rearrangement joins TRBV1 to TRBJ2-5; no DNA check was done on the table's D call, TRBD1. TRBV1 is classified as a pseudogene. This CDR3 has 15 amino acids. The CDR3 DNA reads TGCACCAGCAGCCAAGCAGCAAGGCCCCCGGAGACCCAGTACTTC. Amino acid sequence: CTSSQAARPPETQYF.

V usage is TRBV11-2 and J usage is TRBJ2-1; D not resolved. The CDR3 totals 17 residues. Looked up from germline, CDR1 is SGHAT and CDR2 is FQNNGV. Trimming took off 5 bases at V and 0 bases at J, with 17 bases between the two ends. The CDR3 protein is CASSPTMDLSSYNEQFF. DNA for the CDR3: TGTGCCAGCAGCCCAACAATGGACCTCAGCTCCTACAATGAGCAGTTCTTC.

The CDR3 loop reads CASAGRPNYGYTF. In DNA form, the CDR3 reads TGTGCCAGCGCGGGGCGACCTAACTATGGCTACACCTTC. J is TRBJ1-2 and V is TRBV5-5; weak D call: TRBD1 (5 bases). Germline lookup yields CDR1 SGHKS and CDR2 YYEKEE (reference sequence). The CDR3 runs 13 residues. Trimming removed 7 bases at V and 0 bases at J, with 10 bases between.

The chain links TRBV12-3 or TRBV12-4 to TRBJ1-2; D is undetermined. This CDR3 region has 15 residues. Trimming removed 1 base from V and 7 bases from J, with 16 bases in between. This CDR3 is CASSLEIPDALGYTF. As DNA, the CDR3 is TGTGCCAGCAGTTTAGAGATCCCGGACGCTCTTGGCTACACCTTC.

The table lists this clonotype with a few counts. V is TRBV27 and J is TRBJ2-7; a possible D gene is TRBD1 (6 bases). CDR3 length: 13 amino acids. Between the trimmed V and J ends, which lost 5 bases and 0 bases, there was a span of 8 bases. Germline loops: CDR1 MNHEY, CDR2 SMNVEV (reference sequence). The CDR3 is CASSRTVSYEQYF. The CDR3 DNA reads as TGTGCCAGCAGTCGGACAGTCTCCTACGAGCAGTACTTC.

J is TRBJ2-5 and V is TRBV20-1; D remains ambiguous. The CDR3 runs to 17 residues. CDR1 is DFQATT and CDR2 is SNEGSKA in the germline V gene (reference sequence). Deletions cut 0 bases from V and 4 bases from J, with 21 bases between. CDR3 protein: CSAREETIESKRETQYF. Written as DNA, the CDR3 is TGCAGTGCTAGAGAAGAGACAATTGAATCAAAAAGAGAGACCCAGTACTTC.

The rearrangement joins TRBV28 to TRBJ2-7, with D maybe TRBD1 (6 bases). The germline gives CDR1 MDHEN, CDR2 SYDVKM. Deletions cut 7 bases from V and 0 bases from J, with 13 bases between. This CDR3 has 14 residues. The CDR3: CASTSLDSSYEQYF. In nucleotides, the CDR3 is TGTGCCAGCACCTCCCTGGACAGCTCCTACGAGCAGTACTTC.

This clonotype showed up just a few times. The chain joins TRBV6-5 to TRBJ2-2; TRBD1 aligns across 9 bases. Trimming at V came to 0 bases and at J to 6 bases, leaving 5 bases not matched to a gene. Germline lookup yields CDR1 MNHEY and CDR2 SVGAGI. The CDR3 contains 16 residues. The CDR3 sequence is CASSYSGTGYAGELFF. CDR3 coding DNA: TGTGCCAGCAGTTACTCAGGGACAGGGTATGCCGGGGAGCTGTTTTTT.

The rearrangement links TRBV9 to TRBJ1-2, with 8 bases fitting TRBD1. Germline-derived CDR1 and CDR2 are SGDLS and YYNGEE. V dropped 1 base and J dropped 2; count of bases not matched to a gene: 4. The CDR3 spans 15 residues. CDR3 amino acids: CASSVTDRDNYGYTF. CDR3 DNA sequence: TGTGCCAGCAGCGTAACGGACAGGGACAACTATGGCTACACCTTC.

The rearrangement joins TRBV4-2 to TRBJ2-7; D perhaps matches TRBD1 (7 bases). The V end was cut by 2 bases, the J end by 0 bases, with 11 bases between. In germline, CDR1 is LGHNA, CDR2 YNFKEQ. This CDR3 comprises 15 residues. The CDR3: CASSQTGEVSYEQYF. Here the CDR3 DNA reads TGTGCCAGCAGCCAAACAGGGGAGGTCTCCTACGAGCAGTACTTC.

The J gene is TRBJ2-7, the V gene TRBV12-3 or TRBV12-4; D is undetermined. V was trimmed by 5 bases and J by 1 base, leaving 15 bases between them. This CDR3 is built from 15 residues. The CDR3 DNA sequence: TGTGCCAGCAGTGCCCCAAGAGTGGGATCCTACGAGCAGTACTTC. Encoded protein: CASSAPRVGSYEQYF.